Listed here is a single T cell receptor (beta chain). No cognate antigen has been identified for it. Per-base qualities were not stored, and no clone one base away is much larger. Participants in the prospective study were enrolled through a virtual design, were aged about 18 to 90 years, and lived in approximately 25 United States geographic areas. In the prospective study, participants were assigned to cohorts based on the clinical history participants reported in a screening survey and a study questionnaire. In the prospective study, whole blood, serum and a nasopharyngeal or oropharyngeal swab were collected from each participant by mobile phlebotomists. Over a 2-month period, participants in the prospective study had the option of providing additional blood draws and questionnaires. Blood samples from the prospective study were shipped frozen or at room temperature prior to DNA extraction. This sample is part of a study of blood T cell repertoires in COVID-19 (TCRdb year 2020). About the study as a whole: Samples from collaborators originated in the United States, Italy and Spain and spanned both the acute and convalescent phases of COVID-19. The material from the prospective study consisted of cDNA or gDNA derived from T cells, B-cell-depleted T cells, or PBMCs. Subjects who had been exposed to COVID-19, were actively infected with it, or had recovered from it provided the deeply sampled blood TCRbeta repertoires that made up the dataset. The repertoires were released in a freely available public database intended as a resource for research on the immune response to SARS-CoV-2. Samples were obtained from the ongoing ImmuneRACE study (first 160 participants) and from 1,254 subjects provided by 6 global collaborators. A de-identified subject ID, COVID-19 status, age in years and sex were almost always included in the sample metadata. HLA class I and class II types, where available, came from metadata supplied by the sample provider rather than from assay-based typing. General conclusions and limits of the study: How much clinical and demographic metadata was included differed by source and by participant, and the metadata was provided uncurated.

TCRbeta CDR3 regions were amplified from genomic DNA by means of the immunoSEQ Assay, a bias-controlled multiplex PCR. Per the authors' processing: The number of nucleated cells in each sample was estimated by amplification of reference gene primers within the assay. To quantify the absolute abundance of each unique TCRbeta CDR3 rearrangement, sequence reads were collapsed and filtered. For each sample, productive Simpson clonality was calculated as the square root of Simpson's diversity index across productive rearrangements. TCRdb re-hosts the immuneACCESS table, in-frame sequences only. Its copies lack some clones; in the studies checked, an unresolved V gene accounts for under half of them, and the cause for the rest is not known. That table gives V, J and clone size, and the DNA gave D and trimming. The sample data list 200,000 to 250,000 clones, and more than 80% of these were observed just once. The top ten clones comprise over 3% of the sample.

Relative to germline, V is 5 bases shorter and J is 5 bases shorter, with 13 bases between their ends. Reading from cysteine to phenylalanine, the CDR3 counts 14 amino acids. The retained sequence is limited to the CDR3, 42 bases, with the frame set at the first base. CDR1 and CDR2 were assigned from the germline V gene as SGHAT and FQNNGV. The V and J genes are TRBV11-2 and TRBJ2-1; TRBD1 is a weak D gene call, 5 bases matching. This clonotype originated in a middle-aged woman with acute COVID-19. The sample consisted of PBMCs or T cells enriched from blood (not recorded which). In nucleotides, the sequence is TGTGCCAGCAGCGTATCAGGGTTTGACAATGAGCAGTTCTTC. Its product reads: CASSVSGFDNEQFF.